The 31 T cell receptor beta chains listed next were all sequenced from one sample in a study of blood T cell repertoires in COVID-19. Assay: immunoSEQ multiplex PCR; the TCRdb copy retains only in-frame clones and omits some. The sample consists of 20,000 to 30,000 clones, approximately 86% of them appearing once. The sequencing sample was made of peripheral blood. These receptors came from a man between 65 and 79 years old with acute or convalescent COVID-19.

The V and J genes are TRBV19 and TRBJ2-2, with 12 positions matching TRBD2. The CDR3 covers 16 residues. V was clipped by 5 bases and J by 4 bases; unmatched bases: 5. Germline V gene sequence: CDR1 LNHDA, CDR2 SQIVND (reference sequence). CDR3 nucleotide sequence: TGTGCCAGTAGTGTGGGACTAGCGGGTTCCACCGGGGAGCTGTTTTTT. Translated, it gives CASSVGLAGSTGELFF. Together with reference TRBV19 and TRBJ2-2, the CDR3 gives the full variable domain: DGGITQSPKYLFRKEGQNVTLSCEQNLNHDAMYWYRQDPGQGLRLIYYSQIVNDFQKGDIAEGYSVSREKKESFPLTVTSAQKNPTAFYLCASSVGLAGSTGELFFGEGSRLTVL.

V gene TRBV9 combines with J gene TRBJ2-7, with D possibly being TRBD2 (5 bases). In germline, CDR1 is SGDLS, CDR2 YYNGEE. The CDR3 consists of 13 residues. Trimming left V 2 bases short and J 1 base short, with 7 bases between. CDR3 bases: TGTGCCAGCAGCGTCGGGGAATCCTACGAGCAGTACTTC. Amino acid sequence: CASSVGESYEQYF.

V and J are TRBV5-8 and TRBJ1-1, with D uncertain. From germline, CDR1 is SGHTS and CDR2 YDEGEE. The CDR3 is made up of 12 amino acids. The V end was cut by 1 base, the J end by 5 bases, with 6 bases between. Written as DNA, the CDR3 is TGTGCCAGCAGCTTGCGGCGGACTGAAGCTTTCTTT. Translated: CASSLRRTEAFF.

This sequence joins TRBV7-5 and TRBJ2-7; whether TRBD1, the table's D call, matches the DNA was not checked. TRBV7-5 constitutes a pseudogene. There are 21 residues in the CDR3. CDR3 loop: CARSLGGPPGQADESSYEQYF. CDR3 in DNA: TGTGCCAGAAGCTTAGGAGGTCCCCCGGGACAGGCAGACGAGAGCTCCTACGAGCAGTACTTC.

This chain connects TRBV7-2 to TRBJ2-7; TRBD1 matches at 9 bases. J was trimmed by 6 bases and V by 5 bases; bases with no gene match: 8. Germline assignment: CDR1 SGHTA and CDR2 FQGNSA. The length of the CDR3 is 14 residues. CDR3 residues: CASSTDRGQGEQYF. The CDR3 DNA is TGTGCCAGCAGCACGGACAGGGGACAGGGCGAGCAGTACTTC. The variable domain in full, with the rest retrieved from reference TRBV7-2 and TRBJ2-7, is GAGVSQSPSNKVTEKGKDVELRCDPISGHTALYWYRQSLGQGLEFLIYFQGNSAPDKSGLPSDRFSAERTGGSVSTLTIQRTQQEDSAVYLCASSTDRGQGEQYFGPGTRLTVT.

This chain connects TRBV6-5 to TRBJ2-1, with TRBD1 matching over 9 bases. The germline V gene encodes CDR1 MNHEY and CDR2 SVGAGI. CDR3 length: 15 residues. Losses at the gene ends were 5 bases for V and 5 bases for J; bases not matched to a gene: 7. For the CDR3, the DNA is TGTGCCAGCAGTCGGGGGGACAGGGAAAACAATGAGCAGTTCTTC. Protein: CASSRGDRENNEQFF.

On this clone: This sample also contains other DNA sequences that code for the same CDR3. The chain employs TRBV5-1 and TRBJ2-2; 8 bases line up with TRBD1. V dropped 0 bases and J dropped 1; count of bases not matched to a gene: 5. This CDR3 has 17 amino acids. Germline CDR1 SGHRS, CDR2 YFSETQ. CDR3 protein: CASSLAPGQGNTGELFF. CDR3 DNA sequence: TGCGCCAGCAGCTTGGCGCCTGGACAGGGGAACACCGGGGAGCTGTTTTTT.

The CDR3 sequence: CASGGQGKTQYF. CDR3 coding DNA: TGTGCCAGCGGTGGGCAGGGGAAGACCCAGTACTTC. This rearrangement joins TRBV2 to TRBJ2-5; D may be TRBD1 (6 bases). This CDR3 has 12 amino acids. The germline V gene has CDR1 SNHLY and CDR2 FYNNEI. Trimming cost V 8 bases and J 6 bases, with 13 bases left between them. The full variable domain, completed using reference TRBV2 and TRBJ2-5, is EPEVTQTPSHQVTQMGQEVILRCVPISNHLYFYWYRQILGQKVEFLVSFYNNEISEKSEIFDDQFSVERPDGSNFTLKIRSTKLEDSAMYFCASGGQGKTQYFGPGTRLLVL.

The chain couples TRBV7-8 to TRBJ2-3; a possible D gene is TRBD2 (5 bases). Germline values: CDR1 SGHVS, CDR2 FQNEAQ. V shed 2 bases and J shed 3 bases, with 15 bases lying between them. The CDR3 is made up of 16 amino acids. The CDR3 region is CASSLSRRTGTDTQYF. The CDR3 DNA is TGTGCCAGCAGCTTAAGCAGGAGGACGGGGACAGATACGCAGTATTTT.

V is TRBV4-3 and J is TRBJ2-4; D is perhaps TRBD1 (6 bases). The CDR3 totals 14 residues. Germline loops: CDR1 LGHNA, CDR2 YSLEER. V was trimmed by 0 bases and J by 8 bases, leaving 11 bases between them. In nucleotides, the CDR3 is TGCGCCAGCAGCCAAGATAGGGGGAAGGACATTCAGTACTTC. This gives the protein CASSQDRGKDIQYF.

CDR3 in DNA: TGCAGTGCTAGTCAGCCGAGGTGGGGGGGGAATCAGCCCCAGCATTTT. This encodes CSASQPRWGGNQPQHF. The V gene is TRBV20-1, the J gene TRBJ1-5; maybe TRBD1 (5 bases). This CDR3 region has 16 residues. Germline CDR1 and CDR2: DFQATT and SNEGSKA (reference sequence). V lost 3 bases and J 4 bases, leaving 19 bases between the germline ends.

J is TRBJ1-2 and V is TRBV7-9; unclear D gene. Trimming removed 2 bases from V and 7 bases from J, with 14 bases in between. This CDR3 has 14 residues. CDR1 is SEHNR and CDR2 is FQNEAQ in the germline V gene (reference sequence). The CDR3 spells CASSLKRAGGGYTF. Written as DNA, the CDR3 is TGTGCCAGCAGCTTAAAAAGGGCAGGAGGTGGCTACACCTTC.

CDR3 amino acids: CARDSPRTPGTNTQYF. DNA of the CDR3: TGTGCCAGGGACAGCCCTAGGACCCCCGGTACGAATACGCAGTATTTT. The rearrangement joins TRBV28 to TRBJ2-3, with D perhaps TRBD1 (6 bases). CDR1 and CDR2 from the germline V gene are MDHEN and SYDVKM. Between the trimmed V and J ends, which lost 9 bases and 7 bases, there was a span of 26 bases. The CDR3 is 16 residues long.

The chain recombines TRBV6-2 or TRBV6-3 with TRBJ1-2; the match to TRBD1 covers 7 bases. From germline, CDR1 is MNHEY and CDR2 SVGEGT. J lost 8 bases, V lost 5 bases, and 8 bases had no gene match. The CDR3 sequence is 13 residues long. The CDR3 DNA follows: TGTGCCAGCAGTCGGGGCAGGGGGGAAGGCTACACCTTC. Encoded protein: CASSRGRGEGYTF.

The J gene is TRBJ1-4, the V gene TRBV4-2; D not resolved. CDR1 and CDR2 (germline): LGHNA, YNFKEQ. This CDR3 is built from 13 residues. Trimming cost V 0 bases and J 4 bases, with 3 bases left between them. The CDR3 is CASSQDLNEKLFF. The CDR3 coding sequence is TGTGCCAGCAGCCAAGATCTTAATGAAAAACTGTTTTTT.

CDR3 in DNA: TGTGCCAGCAGTTTCGTCGGGAGAACCTACGAGCAGTACTTC. Protein: CASSFVGRTYEQYF. The rearrangement links TRBV28 to TRBJ2-7, with TRBD2 as a possible D gene (6 bases). This CDR3 region has 14 residues. Per germline, CDR1 MDHEN and CDR2 SYDVKM. The V end was cut by 3 bases, the J end by 2 bases, with 11 bases between.

This chain links TRBV5-1 with TRBJ2-3; D call uncertain. This CDR3 is 14 amino acids long. Germline loops: CDR1 SGHRS, CDR2 YFSETQ. Trimming removed 0 bases from V and 3 bases from J, with 8 bases in between. As DNA, the CDR3 is TGCGCCAGCAGCTTGGATCTGTCGACAGATACGCAGTATTTT. Encoded protein: CASSLDLSTDTQYF.

V is TRBV5-1 and J is TRBJ2-6, with D tentatively TRBD1 (5 bases). CDR1 SGHRS and CDR2 YFSETQ come from the germline V gene. Trimming took off 7 bases at V and 2 bases at J, with 16 bases between the two ends. This CDR3 has 16 amino acids. This chain's CDR3 is CASGRQKAAGANVLTF. In DNA, the CDR3 is TGCGCCAGCGGAAGACAGAAGGCGGCTGGGGCCAACGTCCTGACTTTC.

The rearrangement links TRBV3-1 (or the pseudogene TRBV3-2) to TRBJ1-3; possible D gene TRBD1, 6 bases. V was trimmed by 6 bases and J by 8 bases, leaving 8 bases between them. The CDR3 loop spans 11 amino acids. Germline V CDR1 and CDR2: LGHDT, YNNKEL (reference sequence). CDR3 loop: CASSHRDTIYF. The CDR3 region has the DNA TGTGCCAGCAGTCACAGGGACACCATATATTTT.

This chain connects TRBV7-2 to TRBJ2-7; tentative D call: TRBD2 (5 bases). This CDR3 spans 15 amino acids. The germline gives CDR1 SGHTA, CDR2 FQGNSA. The V end was cut by 2 bases, the J end by 1 base, with 12 bases between. Here the CDR3 reads CASSLQAEWSYEQYF. Written as DNA, the CDR3 is TGTGCCAGCAGCTTACAAGCGGAATGGTCCTACGAGCAGTACTTC.

In DNA, the CDR3 is TGTGCCAGCAGTTTATTCTATCAGCCCCAGCATTTT. Amino acid sequence: CASSLFYQPQHF. The V gene is TRBV28, the J gene TRBJ1-5; D uncertain. The germline CDR1 and CDR2 sequences are MDHEN and SYDVKM. The CDR3 is 12 residues long. Deletions cut 1 base from V and 5 bases from J, with 3 bases between. The full variable domain, completed using reference TRBV28 and TRBJ1-5, is DVKVTQSSRYLVKRTGEKVFLECVQDMDHENMFWYRQDPGLGLRLIYFSYDVKMKEKGDIPEGYSVSREKKERFSLILESASTNQTSMYLCASSLFYQPQHFGDGTRLSIL.

The V gene is TRBV6-5, the J gene TRBJ1-5; 10 bases are a match to TRBD1. With V trimmed by 5 bases and J by 7 bases, 8 bases remained unmatched. The CDR3 consists of 15 residues. Germline values: CDR1 MNHEY, CDR2 SVGAGI. CDR3 sequence: CASSPRDRGAQPQHF. The CDR3 bases are TGTGCCAGCAGTCCCCGGGACAGGGGAGCGCAGCCCCAGCATTTT.

The chain couples TRBV4-3 to TRBJ1-2; possible D gene TRBD1, 6 bases. The germline gives CDR1 LGHNA, CDR2 YSLEER. The V and J ends lost 0 bases and 3 bases respectively, with 23 bases between them. The CDR3 is 19 amino acids. This chain's CDR3 is CASSQDPPGDIIGDYGYTF. The CDR3 DNA follows: TGCGCCAGCAGCCAAGATCCACCCGGGGACATCATAGGCGACTATGGCTACACCTTC.

The chain couples TRBV5-1 to TRBJ1-5; the D gene is possibly TRBD1 (5 bases). The CDR3 spans 13 residues. Germline-derived CDR1 and CDR2 are SGHRS and YFSETQ. V was trimmed by 0 bases and J by 11 bases, leaving 12 bases between them. The CDR3 sequence: CASSLGVGGAQHF. DNA of the CDR3: TGCGCCAGCAGCTTGGGGGTCGGGGGGGCCCAGCATTTT.

The rearrangement uses TRBV4-1 and TRBJ1-3; no clear D gene. Between the trimmed V and J ends, which lost 0 bases and 0 bases, there was a span of 9 bases. The CDR3 runs 16 residues. The germline gives CDR1 MGHRA, CDR2 YSYEKL. The CDR3 DNA follows: TGCGCCAGCAGCCAAGAACGGGTACTCTCTGGAAACACCATATATTTT. This encodes CASSQERVLSGNTIYF.

This clone was detected once. The chain couples TRBV5-1 to TRBJ2-1; 12 bases are a match to TRBD1. V lost 0 bases and J lost 9; bases outside the gene matches: 7. Germline V gives CDR1 SGHRS, CDR2 YFSETQ. The CDR3 covers 16 residues. The CDR3 region has the DNA TGCGCCAGCAGCTTGGGTTGGGGACAGGGGGCTGGTGAGCAGTTCTTC. It translates to CASSLGWGQGAGEQFF.

Notes on this clone: An end of the junction does not agree with germline; a read error may underlie this. The chain joins TRBV6-1 to TRBJ2-3, with TRBD2 matching 12 bases. The CDR3 has 16 amino acids. The V gene's germline CDR1 is MNHNS and CDR2 SASEGT. In nucleotides, the CDR3 is TGTGCCAACAGTGGCTCGACTAGCGGGAGTTCAGATACGCAGTATTTT. Translation: CANSGSTSGSSDTQYF.

This sequence joins TRBV5-1 and TRBJ2-3; no reliable D call. Trimming stripped 0 bases from V and 2 bases from J, with 16 bases between. Germline loops: CDR1 SGHRS, CDR2 YFSETQ. There are 17 residues in the CDR3. CDR3 bases: TGCGCCAGCAGCTTGGTAAAAGTCGCAGGATCCACAGATACGCAGTATTTT. Its translation: CASSLVKVAGSTDTQYF.

This clone was recorded only once. The chain has TRBV7-9 and TRBJ2-1; no clear D. The CDR3 contains 9 residues. Trimming left V 4 bases short and J 15 bases short, with 7 bases between. Per germline, CDR1 SEHNR and CDR2 FQNEAQ (reference sequence). Written as DNA, the CDR3 is TGTGCCAGCAGCTCCCCTGTGTTCTTC. Protein product: CASSSPVFF.

This chain joins TRBV18 and TRBJ1-4; 9 positions agree with TRBD1. Germline loops: CDR1 KGHSH, CDR2 LQKENI. The V and J ends lost 3 bases and 7 bases, in that order; junction bases with no gene match: 9. CDR3 length equals 16 residues. This CDR3 is CASSPERPGQGEKLFF. The CDR3 DNA follows: TGTGCCAGCTCACCGGAACGTCCGGGACAGGGTGAAAAACTGTTTTTT.

The chain combines TRBV5-4 with TRBJ2-2; tentatively, D is TRBD2 (5 bases). Trimming took off 4 bases at V and 1 base at J, with 17 bases between the two ends. The CDR3 is 17 residues long. Germline CDR1 reads SGHNT; CDR2 reads YYREEE (reference sequence). The CDR3, as DNA: TGTGCCAGCAGCCTATCTTTGGCTAGCTTGAACACCGGGGAGCTGTTTTTT. Translated, it gives CASSLSLASLNTGELFF.